Below, 26 T cell receptor beta chains from the same sample are listed, as sequenced in a study of T-cell memory formation after mild COVID-19. Each CDR3 protein gets one entry after TCRdb re-called the 5' RACE reads with MiXCR. Of roughly 130,000 distinct CDR3 sequences listed, 15% to 20% are singletons. Sequencing was performed on PBMCs or a T cell subset sorted from them (not recorded which). The receptors come from an adult woman who had mild COVID-19 (a few samples of this study predate the infection). Cell type and time point are not known.

The chain links TRBV2 to TRBJ1-6; 8 bases fit TRBD1. The germline CDR1 and CDR2 sequences are SNHLY and FYNNEI. This CDR3 has 13 residues. Trimming at V came to 6 bases and at J to 9 bases, leaving 4 bases not matched to a gene. CDR3 loop: CASRGDRSSPLHF. The CDR3 nucleotides are TGTGCCAGCAGGGGGGACAGGAGTTCACCCCTCCACTTT.

There are a few counts of this clonotype. The J gene is TRBJ1-4, the V gene TRBV14; D is undetermined. Trimming took off 0 bases at V and 0 bases at J, with 8 bases between the two ends. Germline CDR1 reads SGHDN; CDR2 reads FVKESK. The CDR3 has 16 residues. This chain's CDR3 is CASSQDSLATNEKLFF. CDR3 bases: TGTGCCAGCAGCCAAGACAGCCTTGCAACTAATGAAAAACTGTTTTTT. The full variable domain, with the rest looked up from reference TRBV14 and TRBJ1-4, is EAGVTQFPSHSVIEKGQTVTLRCDPISGHDNLYWYRRVMGKEIKFLLHFVKESKQDESGMPNNRFLAERTGGTYSTLKVQPAELEDSGVYFCASSQDSLATNEKLFFGSGTQLSVL.

This clonotype was seen a handful of times. The CDR3 sequence is CASAEASGSYEQYF. As DNA, the CDR3 is TGCGCCAGCGCGGAGGCTAGCGGTTCCTACGAGCAGTACTTC. The genes are TRBV4-1 and TRBJ2-7; TRBD2 matches 7 bases. The germline CDR1 and CDR2 sequences are MGHRA and YSYEKL. J gave up 1 base and V 8 bases, and 8 bases lay outside the gene matches. CDR3 length: 14 amino acids.

The chain couples TRBV6-2 or TRBV6-3 to TRBJ2-1, with D tentatively TRBD2 (5 bases). CDR1 is MNHEY and CDR2 is SVGEGT in the germline V gene. Trimming removed 5 bases at V and 7 bases at J, with 6 bases between. The CDR3 is made up of 11 amino acids. The CDR3 loop reads CASSRGNEQFF. The CDR3 DNA reads as TGTGCCAGCAGTCGAGGGAATGAGCAGTTCTTC.

This clonotype was seen only a few times. The chain carries TRBV15 and TRBJ1-1; D perhaps matches TRBD1 (6 bases). CDR1 is LNHNV, CDR2 YYDKDF, per germline (reference sequence). Trimming stripped 5 bases from V and 3 bases from J, with 16 bases between. This CDR3 region has 15 residues. The CDR3 protein is CATSWARGGDTEAFF. The DNA of the CDR3 is TGTGCCACCAGCTGGGCCAGGGGAGGGGACACTGAAGCTTTCTTT. The whole variable domain, filled in from reference TRBV15 and TRBJ1-1, reads DAMVIQNPRYQVTQFGKPVTLSCSQTLNHNVMYWYQQKSSQAPKLLFHYYDKDFNNEADTPDNFQSRRPNTSFCFLDIRSPGLGDTAMYLCATSWARGGDTEAFFGQGTRLTVV.

This clonotype has just a few counts. The gene calls are TRBV6-5 and TRBJ2-7; perhaps TRBD1 as D (5 bases). The CDR3 is 12 amino acids. Germline V CDR1 and CDR2: MNHEY, SVGAGI. The V end lost 4 bases, the J end lost 4 bases, and 8 bases lay between the germline ends. This CDR3 reads CASSWGGYEQYF. The CDR3 coding sequence is TGTGCCAGCAGTTGGGGCGGATACGAGCAGTACTTC.

The table lists this clonotype with a few counts. The V gene is TRBV29-1, the J gene TRBJ2-7; 13 bases match TRBD2. Germline V CDR1 and CDR2: SQVTM, ANQGSEA. V was pared by 4 bases and J by 4 bases, with 1 base of the junction left unmatched. The CDR3 extends over 13 amino acids. This CDR3 is CSVVGLAGYEQYF. CDR3 sequence (DNA): TGCAGCGTTGTGGGACTAGCGGGATACGAGCAGTACTTC.

The rearrangement joins TRBV13 to TRBJ2-1; 8 bases agree with TRBD2. V lost 1 base, J lost 6 bases, and 8 bases stayed unmatched. This CDR3 contains 16 residues. CDR1 and CDR2 (germline): PRHDT, FYEKMQ (reference sequence). The CDR3 nucleotides are TGTGCCAGCAGCTTAGTGGCGGGAGGAGCAACCAATGAGCAGTTCTTC. Translation gives CASSLVAGGATNEQFF. Using reference TRBV13 and TRBJ2-1 for the parts outside the CDR3, the full variable domain is AAGVIQSPRHLIKEKRETATLKCYPIPRHDTVYWYQQGPGQDPQFLISFYEKMQSDKGSIPDRFSAQQFSDYHSELNMSSLELGDSALYFCASSLVAGGATNEQFFGPGTRLTVL.

The chain has TRBV13 and TRBJ2-7; 11 bases agree with TRBD1. The V gene's germline CDR1 is PRHDT and CDR2 FYEKMQ (reference sequence). Losses at the gene ends were 5 bases for V and 5 bases for J; bases not matched to a gene: 8. The CDR3 spans 15 residues. This CDR3 is CASSRPGQGENEQYF. In nucleotides, the CDR3 is TGTGCCAGCAGCAGACCGGGACAGGGGGAAAACGAGCAGTACTTC.

The chain carries TRBV2 and TRBJ2-5, with 9 bases identical to TRBD1. The CDR3 consists of 17 residues. Germline V lookup: CDR1 SNHLY, CDR2 FYNNEI. V shed 8 bases, J shed 4 bases, and the junction held 17 bases outside the gene matches. CDR3 DNA: TGTGCCAGCCCCAGTTATCAAGTACGGGACAGGGTAGAGACCCAGTACTTC. It translates to CASPSYQVRDRVETQYF.

The sample holds a few counts of this clonotype. The chain is built from TRBV20-1 and TRBJ2-1, with D tentatively TRBD1 (5 bases). V dropped 6 bases and J dropped 0 bases, with 18 bases sitting between them. CDR1 is DFQATT and CDR2 is SNEGSKA in the germline V gene (reference sequence). The CDR3 contains 16 residues. CDR3 sequence: CSADMGHTSSYNEQFF. In DNA, the CDR3 is TGCAGTGCCGATATGGGGCATACGAGCTCCTACAATGAGCAGTTCTTC.

The J gene is TRBJ2-1, the V gene TRBV24-1; D may be TRBD2 (5 bases). CDR1 and CDR2 (germline): KGHDR, SFDVKD. Deletions cut 1 base from V and 8 bases from J, with 14 bases between. The CDR3 contains 15 residues. The CDR3 nucleotides are TGTGCCACCAGTGATTTTCGGGGTCCGAGGGATGAGCAGTTCTTC. Translated, it gives CATSDFRGPRDEQFF.

V usage is TRBV9 and J usage is TRBJ2-5; D might be TRBD1 (5 bases). The CDR3 sequence is 13 residues long. V was cut by 9 bases and J by 1 base, with 13 bases left in between. CDR1 is SGDLS and CDR2 is YYNGEE in the germline V gene. The CDR3 here is CATRDSLQETQYF. DNA for the CDR3: TGTGCCACCCGAGACAGCCTCCAAGAGACCCAGTACTTC.

The chain combines TRBV5-5 with TRBJ2-5, with 8 positions matching TRBD1. The length of the CDR3 is 16 residues. The germline gives CDR1 SGHKS, CDR2 YYEKEE (reference sequence). Trimming took 0 bases from V and 7 from J; bases not matched to a gene: 11. The CDR3 region has the DNA TGTGCCAGCAGCTTGGGACCGGGACAGGTCTCGGGGACCCAGTACTTC. It translates to CASSLGPGQVSGTQYF.

This clonotype has only a few counts. V is TRBV5-6 and J is TRBJ2-7, with D possibly TRBD1 on 5 matching bases. V lost 2 bases and J lost 2, with 11 bases in between. Germline CDR1 is SGHDT and CDR2 is YYEEEE. The CDR3 contains 14 residues. The CDR3 region is CASSFGAGAYEQYF. Written as DNA, the CDR3 is TGTGCCAGCAGCTTTGGGGCCGGTGCCTACGAGCAGTACTTC.

This clonotype was recorded a few times. This chain connects TRBV7-9 to TRBJ2-7, with TRBD2 matching over 8 bases. Germline V lookup: CDR1 SEHNR, CDR2 FQNEAQ (reference sequence). The length of the CDR3 is 15 residues. V was pared by 1 base and J by 7 bases, with 9 bases of the junction left unmatched. The CDR3 coding sequence is TGTGCCAGCAGCTTAGTTAGCGGGACCCGGCGGGAGCAGTACTTC. This translates into CASSLVSGTRREQYF.

This clonotype has a handful of counts. The CDR3 DNA reads TGTGCCAGCAGTTTAGTCCCGTTAGTCGGCACAGATACGCAGTATTTT. Translated: CASSLVPLVGTDTQYF. This chain joins TRBV12-3 or TRBV12-4 and TRBJ2-3; D gene unclear. V was trimmed by 1 base and J by 1 base, leaving 12 bases between them. This CDR3 is built from 16 residues.

The genes are TRBV4-1 and TRBJ2-3; 7 bases map to TRBD2. Trimming at V came to 0 bases and at J to 2 bases, leaving 5 bases not matched to a gene. The CDR3 is 16 residues long. The germline V gene encodes CDR1 MGHRA and CDR2 YSYEKL. The CDR3 DNA reads TGCGCCAGCAGCCAAGATACGGGAGGCTACACAGATACGCAGTATTTT. Its protein is CASSQDTGGYTDTQYF.

This clonotype was detected only a few times. This sequence joins TRBV6-5 and TRBJ2-3; no firm D call. Germline-derived CDR1 and CDR2 are MNHEY and SVGAGI. V lost 0 bases and J lost 6, with 16 bases in between. The CDR3 is made up of 16 amino acids. CDR3 sequence: CASSYSTGAGMDTQYF. The CDR3 bases are TGTGCCAGCAGTTACTCGACTGGAGCAGGAATGGATACGCAGTATTTT.

The chain is built from TRBV24-1 and TRBJ2-1; D perhaps matches TRBD2 (6 bases). The germline V gene encodes CDR1 KGHDR and CDR2 SFDVKD. Trimming cost V 0 bases and J 2 bases, with 13 bases left between them. CDR3 length: 17 residues. The CDR3 DNA is TGTGCCACCAGTGATTTGCCGGGACTCAGTACCTACAATGAGCAGTTCTTC. It yields the protein CATSDLPGLSTYNEQFF.

This clonotype was counted between two and nine times. This chain links TRBV6-2 or TRBV6-3 with TRBJ2-1; 11 bases line up with TRBD2. Germline V gene lookup returns CDR1 MNHEY and CDR2 SVGEGT. The V and J ends lost 2 bases and 2 bases, in that order; junction bases with no gene match: 5. This CDR3 has 17 residues. The CDR3 nucleotides are TGTGCCAGCAGTTACCACGAGACTAGCGGGACCTACAATGAGCAGTTCTTC. Residues: CASSYHETSGTYNEQFF.

In its sample, this clonotype was seen a few times. The gene calls are TRBV6-2 or TRBV6-3 and TRBJ2-5, with 7 nucleotides matching TRBD1. CDR1 is MNHEY and CDR2 is SVGEGT in the germline V gene. The V and J ends lost 6 bases and 5 bases, in that order; junction bases with no gene match: 18. The CDR3 spans 17 residues. CDR3 nucleotide sequence: TGTGCCAGCAGAAACACCGCACTCAGGGGGATCTTGGAGACCCAGTACTTC. The encoded protein is CASRNTALRGILETQYF.

This clonotype came up a few times. This chain uses TRBV5-1 with TRBJ1-1; D possibly corresponds to TRBD1 (5 bases). Trimming removed 4 bases at V and 0 bases at J, with 13 bases between. The CDR3 spans 15 residues. Per germline, CDR1 SGHRS and CDR2 YFSETQ. CDR3 amino acids: CASSPSAGMNTEAFF. DNA for the CDR3: TGCGCCAGCAGCCCCTCGGCAGGGATGAACACTGAAGCTTTCTTT.

The J gene is TRBJ1-5, the V gene TRBV5-1, with unresolved D. The germline gives CDR1 SGHRS, CDR2 YFSETQ. The V end lost 0 bases, the J end lost 0 bases, and 7 bases lay between the germline ends. This CDR3 spans 15 amino acids. The CDR3 DNA sequence: TGCGCCAGCAGCTTGGAAGGCAGTAGCAATCAGCCCCAGCATTTT. It codes for CASSLEGSSNQPQHF.

This clonotype was detected ten times or more. The chain is built from TRBV6-5 and TRBJ2-7; 9 bases are a match to TRBD1. The CDR3 is 13 residues long. V dropped 5 bases and J dropped 8; count of bases not matched to a gene: 7. CDR1 MNHEY and CDR2 SVGAGI come from the germline V gene. The CDR3 region has the DNA TGTGCCAGCAGTGAAACCGGGACAGGGAAGCAGTACTTC. Its translation is CASSETGTGKQYF.

The rearrangement uses TRBV6-5 and TRBJ2-7, with D possibly being TRBD2 (6 bases). The germline V gene encodes CDR1 MNHEY and CDR2 SVGAGI. Trimming shortened V by 2 bases and J by 2 bases, and 13 bases separated the two germline ends. CDR3 length equals 15 residues. The DNA of the CDR3 is TGTGCCAGCAGTTACCAGGCGGGGTCCACCTACGAGCAGTACTTC. Its translation: CASSYQAGSTYEQYF.